The 16 T cell receptor beta chains presented below share a single source sample, sequenced in a study of blood T cell repertoires in COVID-19. Method: immunoSEQ multiplex PCR; TCRdb's copy keeps in-frame clones and lacks some. Of 200,000 to 250,000 clones in the sample, approximately 90% are singletons; the top ten hold about a tenth. Sequences were obtained from PBMCs or T cells enriched from blood (not recorded which). These receptors were obtained from a man younger than 35 with acute COVID-19.

This chain uses TRBV18 with TRBJ2-7; TRBD1 might be the D (5 bases). Trimming pared 6 bases from V and 6 bases from J, leaving 15 bases between. The CDR3 sequence is 13 residues long. The germline gives CDR1 KGHSH, CDR2 LQKENI. DNA for the CDR3: TGTGCCAGCTCCCAAACCGCGACAGTCGAGCAGTACTTC. This codes for CASSQTATVEQYF.

V is TRBV7-2 and J is TRBJ2-1; D might be TRBD2 (6 bases). The CDR3 totals 14 residues. V lost 5 bases to trimming and J lost 4 bases, with 12 bases between them. Germline CDR1 and CDR2: SGHTA and FQGNSA. CDR3 bases: TGTGCCAGCAGCGAGGGACTGTCTTACAATGAGCAGTTCTTC. Protein: CASSEGLSYNEQFF.

V usage is TRBV12-3 or TRBV12-4 and J usage is TRBJ1-1; TRBD1 is a possible D gene (5 bases). This CDR3 contains 13 residues. V lost 2 bases to trimming and J lost 6 bases, with 10 bases between them. CDR3 nucleotides: TGTGCCAGCAGTTTATCAGGGTTGGCTGAAGCTTTCTTT. Its protein product is CASSLSGLAEAFF.

The chain recombines TRBV6-5 with TRBJ2-7, with 8 bases lining up with TRBD1. The trim removed 2 bases at V and 5 bases at J, leaving 8 bases unmatched. Germline CDR1 MNHEY, CDR2 SVGAGI. This CDR3 has 15 residues. The CDR3 bases are TGTGCCAGCAGTTACGGACAGGGTGGGTCAGACGAGCAGTACTTC. This codes for CASSYGQGGSDEQYF.

J is TRBJ1-1 and V is TRBV19, with TRBD1 matching over 8 bases. The V gene end was trimmed by 7 bases and the J gene end by 0 bases; junction bases not matched to a gene: 13. The CDR3 is 17 amino acids. The germline V gene encodes CDR1 LNHDA and CDR2 SQIVND (reference sequence). The CDR3 sequence is CASIADTGTGMNTEAFF. As DNA, the CDR3 is TGTGCCAGTATAGCAGACACGGGGACAGGTATGAACACTGAAGCTTTCTTT.

The chain uses TRBV3-1 (or the pseudogene TRBV3-2) and TRBJ1-1; unclear D gene. The CDR3 has 15 amino acids. Germline V gene sequence: CDR1 LGHDT, CDR2 YNNKEL (reference sequence). V gave up 3 bases and J gave up 1 base, with 12 bases separating them. CDR3 in amino acids: CASSQDLRGNTEAFF. As DNA, the CDR3 is TGTGCCAGCAGCCAGGACCTTCGGGGGAACACTGAAGCTTTCTTT.

This chain's CDR3 is CASSQDPGATDTQYF. For the CDR3, the DNA is TGTGCCAGCAGCCAAGATCCTGGGGCCACAGATACGCAGTATTTT. V usage is TRBV3-1 (or the pseudogene TRBV3-2) and J usage is TRBJ2-3; possibly TRBD1 for D (5 bases). This CDR3 comprises 15 residues. Trimming took off 0 bases at V and 2 bases at J, with 9 bases between the two ends. The germline V gene has CDR1 LGHDT and CDR2 YNNKEL (reference sequence).

The rearrangement links TRBV7-2 to TRBJ2-7, with D possibly being TRBD2 (6 bases). The CDR3 is 16 residues long. Per germline, CDR1 SGHTA and CDR2 FQGNSA. The V and J ends lost 5 bases and 0 bases respectively, with 17 bases between them. The CDR3 spells CASSPDVAGSSYEQYF. The CDR3 coding sequence is TGTGCCAGCAGCCCCGATGTGGCGGGAAGCTCCTACGAGCAGTACTTC.

The chain recombines TRBV4-1 with TRBJ2-1; 12 positions match TRBD2. Germline lookup yields CDR1 MGHRA and CDR2 YSYEKL. The CDR3 runs 15 residues. Germline trimming cut 4 bases from V and 9 bases from J; bases unmatched to any gene: 7. The CDR3 DNA is TGCGCCAGCAGCCTTCTAGCGGGAGGGTTTCGTGAGCAGTTCTTC. Translating it yields CASSLLAGGFREQFF.

CDR3 in DNA: TGTGCCACCAGTCAGACTAGTAATGAGCAGTTCTTC. It translates to CATSQTSNEQFF. The chain employs TRBV24-1 and TRBJ2-1; D might be TRBD2 (6 bases). V lost 6 bases and J lost 7, with 9 bases in between. Germline CDR1 and CDR2: KGHDR and SFDVKD. The CDR3 is 12 amino acids.

In its sample, this clone was seen many times. This sequence joins TRBV10-3 and TRBJ1-5; perhaps TRBD1 as D (5 bases). CDR3 length equals 15 residues. Trimming left V 1 base short and J 4 bases short, with 11 bases between. CDR1 is ENHRY, CDR2 SYGVKD, per germline. This CDR3 reads CAISEYGGDNQPQHF. Written as DNA, the CDR3 is TGTGCCATCAGTGAGTACGGGGGGGATAATCAGCCCCAGCATTTT.

V gene TRBV7-9 combines with J gene TRBJ2-7; D is perhaps TRBD2 (7 bases). This CDR3 comprises 13 residues. Trimming left V 8 bases short and J 3 bases short, with 14 bases between. Germline V gene data show CDR1 as SEHNR and CDR2 as FQNEAQ (reference sequence). The CDR3 spells CASHREGSYEQYF. The DNA of the CDR3 is TGTGCCAGCCACAGGGAGGGTAGCTACGAGCAGTACTTC.

The genes are TRBV10-3 and TRBJ2-1; 10 nucleotides align to TRBD2. The CDR3 loop spans 12 amino acids. From germline, CDR1 is ENHRY and CDR2 SYGVKD. V trimming: 6 bases; J trimming: 15 bases; junction bases outside the gene matches: 8. CDR3 sequence (DNA): TGTGCCATCAGCGAAGGGACTAGCGATCCGTTCTTC. It is translated as CAISEGTSDPFF.

This chain uses TRBV11-3 with TRBJ2-6; tentatively, D is TRBD1 (6 bases). Trimming cost V 5 bases and J 0 bases, with 20 bases left between them. The CDR3 spans 19 residues. Germline V gives CDR1 SGHNT, CDR2 YENEEA. The CDR3 region is CASSLTLGGLLSGANVLTF. DNA for the CDR3: TGTGCCAGCAGCCTGACCCTTGGGGGCTTACTCTCTGGGGCCAACGTCCTGACTTTC.

The gene calls are TRBV7-9 and TRBJ1-1, with 7 positions matching TRBD1. The CDR3 contains 14 residues. V was clipped by 5 bases and J by 1 base; unmatched bases: 4. Germline CDR1 is SEHNR and CDR2 is FQNEAQ (reference sequence). The CDR3: CASSATGENTEAFF. The DNA of the CDR3 is TGTGCCAGCAGCGCAACAGGGGAGAACACTGAAGCTTTCTTT.

The chain uses TRBV30 and TRBJ1-2, with D unresolved. The V end was cut by 2 bases, the J end by 5 bases, with 21 bases between. Germline V gene lookup returns CDR1 GTSNPN and CDR2 SVGIG (reference sequence). CDR3 length: 16 residues. The CDR3 coding sequence is TGTGCCTGGAGTAACCGACTTAGTGGCAGCAAATATGGCTACACCTTC. This codes for CAWSNRLSGSKYGYTF.